This T cell receptor beta chain was sequenced in a study of blood T cell repertoires in COVID-19. Study-wide background: Acute and convalescent COVID-19 specimens originated in the United States, Italy and Spain. PBMCs, B-cell-depleted T cells, or T cells were the source of the cDNA or gDNA that made up the material.

This clone was found once. This CDR3 spans 16 amino acids. V lost 4 bases and J 4 bases, leaving 19 bases between the germline ends. Germline V gives CDR1 LNHDA, CDR2 SQIVND (reference sequence). In the authors' methods: Reference gene primer amplification gave nucleated cell count estimates. The assay was immunoSEQ multiplex PCR, and TCRdb's table has in-frame clones only and misses some. The D gene and trimming were derived from the DNA, and the V and J assignments and clone size from that table. This table holds more than 85,000 clones, approximately 65% found once. The specimen was peripheral blood. The genes are TRBV19 and TRBJ1-2; D remains unclear. The sequence came from a woman aged 60-75 years with acute or convalescent COVID-19. The DNA for the CDR3 is TGTGCCAGTAGTAAGTCCAAACTAGGGCGGACCTATGGCTACACCTTC. It codes for CASSKSKLGRTYGYTF.